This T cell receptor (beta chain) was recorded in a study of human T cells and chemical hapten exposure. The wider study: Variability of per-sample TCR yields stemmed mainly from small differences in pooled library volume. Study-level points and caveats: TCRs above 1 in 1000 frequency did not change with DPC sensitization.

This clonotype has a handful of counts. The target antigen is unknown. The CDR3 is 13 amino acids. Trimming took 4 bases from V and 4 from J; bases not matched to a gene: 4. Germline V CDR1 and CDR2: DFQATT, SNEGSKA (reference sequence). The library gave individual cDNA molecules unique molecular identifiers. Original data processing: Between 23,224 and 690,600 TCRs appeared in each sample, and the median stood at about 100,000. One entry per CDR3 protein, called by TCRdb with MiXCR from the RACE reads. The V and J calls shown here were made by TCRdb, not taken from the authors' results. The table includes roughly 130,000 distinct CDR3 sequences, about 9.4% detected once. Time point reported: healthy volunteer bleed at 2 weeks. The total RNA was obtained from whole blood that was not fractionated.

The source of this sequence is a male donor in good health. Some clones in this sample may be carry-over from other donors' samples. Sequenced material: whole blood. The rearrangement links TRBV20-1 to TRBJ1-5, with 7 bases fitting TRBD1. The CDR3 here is CSATEGANQPQHF. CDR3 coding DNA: TGCAGTGCTACGGAGGGGGCGAATCAGCCCCAGCATTTT.